The next 14 T cell receptor beta chains were all read from a single sample in a study of chemoradiotherapy in HPV16-positive cancers. TCRdb keeps only in-frame clones here, not all; method: immunoSEQ multiplex PCR. The sample shows under 6,500 clones, 77% of them seen only once. This specimen consisted of tumor tissue, obtained from a patient who underwent chemoradiotherapy. The source of these receptors is a human donor with HPV-associated anogenital cancer.

The gene calls are TRBV6-6 and TRBJ1-2, with D tentatively TRBD1 (5 bases). V was clipped by 5 bases and J by 3 bases, with 16 bases between them. Germline values: CDR1 MNHNY, CDR2 SVGAGI (reference sequence). The CDR3 runs 15 residues. Written as DNA, the CDR3 is TGTGCCAGCAGTCCGCGATCAGGGAGGGACTATGGCTACACCTTC. This encodes CASSPRSGRDYGYTF.

This clone showed up just a few times. The chain combines TRBV10-3 with TRBJ1-2; perhaps TRBD1 as D (6 bases). This CDR3 region has 15 residues. The V gene lost 9 bases and the J gene lost 5 bases, with 22 bases spanning the gap. CDR1 is ENHRY, CDR2 SYGVKD, per germline. For the CDR3, the DNA is TGTGCCATACACGAAAAGGACAGCACGTTATATGGCTACACCTTC. It specifies CAIHEKDSTLYGYTF.

The genes are TRBV7-9 and TRBJ1-1, with D unclear. V was pared by 5 bases and J by 5 bases, with 12 bases between. The CDR3 consists of 13 residues. Germline V gives CDR1 SEHNR, CDR2 FQNEAQ (reference sequence). For the CDR3, the DNA is TGTGCCAGCAGCCTCTTCGGAGGAACTGAAGCTTTCTTT. Translating it yields CASSLFGGTEAFF. Full variable domain (outside the CDR3, taken from reference TRBV7-9 and TRBJ1-1): DTGVSQNPRHKITKRGQNVTFRCDPISEHNRLYWYRQTLGQGPEFLTYFQNEAQLEKSRLLSDRFSAERPKGSFSTLEIQRTEQGDSAMYLCASSLFGGTEAFFGQGTRLTVV.

The rearrangement uses TRBV30 and TRBJ2-5; D perhaps matches TRBD2 (5 bases). V gave up 5 bases and J gave up 4 bases, with 17 bases separating them. Looked up from germline, CDR1 is GTSNPN and CDR2 is SVGIG (reference sequence). CDR3 length equals 14 residues. In DNA, the CDR3 is TGTGCCTGGGACCCTGGATGGGCGGGAGAGACCCAGTACTTC. Its protein product is CAWDPGWAGETQYF.

The V call is TRBV10-3, the J call TRBJ2-1; D is possibly TRBD1 or TRBD2 (5 bases each). Germline V gene sequence: CDR1 ENHRY, CDR2 SYGVKD. The CDR3 runs to 18 residues. V lost 0 bases, J lost 0 bases, and 15 bases lay in between. The CDR3 bases are TGTGCCATCAGTGAGTCAATGAGGGGACCTAGCTCCTACAATGAGCAGTTCTTC. Protein product: CAISESMRGPSSYNEQFF.

The genes are TRBV4-1 and TRBJ1-1; unclear D gene. Germline values: CDR1 MGHRA, CDR2 YSYEKL. V lost 5 bases to trimming and J lost 3 bases, with 10 bases between them. The CDR3 has 13 amino acids. The CDR3 region has the DNA TGCGCCAGCAGCTTCGACGAGGACACTGAAGCTTTCTTT. Its protein is CASSFDEDTEAFF.

The chain combines TRBV7-9 with TRBJ2-5; perhaps TRBD1 as D (6 bases). This CDR3 comprises 14 residues. Per the germline V gene, CDR1 is SEHNR and CDR2 is FQNEAQ (reference sequence). The V and J ends lost 5 bases and 2 bases respectively, with 12 bases between them. The CDR3 loop reads CASSPTGWQETQYF. In nucleotides, the CDR3 is TGTGCCAGCAGCCCTACAGGGTGGCAAGAGACCCAGTACTTC. The whole variable domain, remainder taken from reference TRBV7-9 and TRBJ2-5, is DTGVSQNPRHKITKRGQNVTFRCDPISEHNRLYWYRQTLGQGPEFLTYFQNEAQLEKSRLLSDRFSAERPKGSFSTLEIQRTEQGDSAMYLCASSPTGWQETQYFGPGTRLLVL.

The chain links TRBV2 to TRBJ1-3, with 7 bases aligning to TRBD1. Germline assignment: CDR1 SNHLY and CDR2 FYNNEI. V was clipped by 7 bases and J by 0 bases; unmatched bases: 12. CDR3 size: 17 residues. The CDR3 DNA reads TGTGCCAGCATTAGACTAAACAGGGGTCCCTCTGGAAACACCATATATTTT. Amino acid sequence: CASIRLNRGPSGNTIYF.

The count of this clone is one. The chain has TRBV13 and TRBJ2-7; TRBD2 is a possible D gene (6 bases). Germline V CDR1 and CDR2: PRHDT, FYEKMQ (reference sequence). Trimming took 4 bases from V and 3 from J, leaving 13 bases between them. The CDR3 sequence is 14 residues long. The CDR3 sequence: CASSYRDWSYEQYF. The CDR3 nucleotides read TGTGCCAGCAGCTACCGGGACTGGAGCTACGAGCAGTACTTC.

This chain connects TRBV10-1 to TRBJ2-7, with 7 bases fitting TRBD1. Unmatched junction bases numbered 9, after V lost 5 bases and J lost 5 bases. The germline V gene has CDR1 WNHNN and CDR2 SYGVQD (reference sequence). This CDR3 is 14 amino acids long. CDR3 nucleotides: TGCGCCAGCAGTCCCTCCGGGACAGTTGACGAGCAGTACTTC. Its protein product is CASSPSGTVDEQYF.

Here the CDR3 reads CASSFGGFISSYTF. The CDR3 bases are TGTGCCAGCAGTTTTGGGGGCTTCATTTCAAGCTACACCTTC. This chain links TRBV28 with TRBJ1-2; the D gene is possibly TRBD1 (6 bases). V shed 3 bases and J shed 9 bases, with 17 bases lying between them. The CDR3 has 14 amino acids. CDR1 and CDR2 from the germline V gene are MDHEN and SYDVKM.

This chain joins TRBV6-4 and TRBJ1-1; 9 nucleotides align to TRBD1. Per the germline V gene, CDR1 is MRHNA and CDR2 is SNTAGT. J gave up 4 bases and V 5 bases, and 2 bases lay outside the gene matches. The CDR3 is 13 residues long. The CDR3 DNA sequence: TGTGCCAGCAGTACGACAGGGGGCACTGAAGCTTTCTTT. The encoded protein is CASSTTGGTEAFF.

This chain joins TRBV11-2 and TRBJ1-2; D is perhaps TRBD1 (6 bases). Germline CDR1 reads SGHAT; CDR2 reads FQNNGV. V was pared by 0 bases and J by 4 bases, with 9 bases between. This CDR3 contains 14 residues. CDR3 DNA sequence: TGTGCCAGCAGCTTAGATGCACAGGGCTATGGCTACACCTTC. Protein: CASSLDAQGYGYTF.

J is TRBJ1-1 and V is TRBV7-3, with D tentatively TRBD1 (6 bases). V lost 5 bases, J lost 4 bases, and 11 bases lay in between. Germline V lookup: CDR1 SGHTA, CDR2 FQGTGA. The CDR3 loop spans 13 amino acids. CDR3 sequence: CASSPTDSTEAFF. CDR3 in DNA: TGTGCCAGCAGCCCGACGGACAGCACTGAAGCTTTCTTT.